Listed below are T cell receptor beta chains from one sample, sequenced in a study of blood T cell repertoires in COVID-19. TCRdb's table, derived via immunoSEQ multiplex PCR, lists solely in-frame clones and lacks some. The table lists around 80,000 clones, roughly 80% of them singletons. Sequencing was carried out using peripheral blood. Every receptor here comes from a human donor in a cohort sampled during active COVID-19. CDR3s leave out the opening cysteine and the closing phenylalanine or tryptophan. Clone size appears in some rows only: once, few, many, or a class for an expanded clone.

clone_size j_call v_call cdr3_aa
once TRBJ2-3 TRBV6-5 ASSYSGGRGTDTQY
- TRBJ2-2 TRBV7-3 ASSTGGGGDTGELF
- TRBJ1-1 TRBV25-1 ASSLTGAAEAF
- TRBJ2-3 TRBV7-3 ASSPPVAGSTDTQY
- TRBJ1-3 TRBV18 ASSPLEDRGNTIY
few TRBJ1-3 TRBV5-1 ASSLAGGSSGNTIY
- TRBJ1-2 TRBV2 ASSEEGQLGYGYT
- TRBJ2-7 TRBV6-5 ASGLAGPYEQY
- TRBJ1-1 TRBV6-1 ASSGRDRGRGTEAF
- TRBJ1-2 TRBV7-9 ASSPTGGGNYGYT
- TRBJ1-4 TRBV9 ASSPRGAGEKLF